These 18 T cell receptor beta chains were sequenced from one sample in a study of CD8+CD57+ T cells in acquired aplastic anemia. For sequencing, patients were chosen who had shown expansion of CD8+CD57+ cells by flow cytometry. Researchers used genomic DNA as the template to profile TCR beta VDJ and CDR3. Each CDR3 protein gets one entry after TCRdb re-called the reads with MiXCR. The sample records approximately 170,000 distinct CDR3 sequences, around half being singletons. Input material: sorted CD4+, CD8+, or CD8+CD57+ T cells (not recorded which) from PBMCs. These receptor sequences come from a human donor with aplastic anemia.

The chain joins TRBV19 to TRBJ1-1, with D unresolved. Trimming pared 5 bases from V and 3 bases from J, leaving 13 bases between. The CDR3 extends over 14 amino acids. Per the germline V gene, CDR1 is LNHDA and CDR2 is SQIVND (reference sequence). The CDR3 DNA reads TGTGCCAGTAGTCTAGGTCGGACTTACACTGAAGCTTTCTTT. Translation: CASSLGRTYTEAFF.

This clonotype was detected many times. V and J are TRBV20-1 and TRBJ2-1, with TRBD2 matching 7 bases. The junction had 7 bases not matched to a gene; V was cut back by 4 bases and J by 1 base. Germline CDR1 reads DFQATT; CDR2 reads SNEGSKA (reference sequence). CDR3 length: 15 amino acids. The CDR3 bases are TGCAGTGCTACCTCTGGCGGGAGTTCCTACAATGAGCAGTTCTTC. Residues: CSATSGGSSYNEQFF.

This clonotype was picked up one time. The DNA is left out, because the CDR3 cannot be placed on it with certainty; the CDR3 is given as TCRdb lists it. The chain employs TRBV7-5 and TRBJ1-1; the D call of TRBD1 is as the table states it, not checked on the DNA. TRBV7-5 is reported as a pseudogene. 18 amino acids form the CDR3, both terminal residues included. CDR3 sequence reads: CISVSQAYGAGGNTEAFF.

As regards this clonotype: Its ends do not fully match the called genes, so a read error is possible. V gene TRBV20-1 combines with J gene TRBJ1-5, with 7 positions matching TRBD1. The V gene's germline CDR1 is DFQATT and CDR2 SNEGSKA (reference sequence). The CDR3 spans 13 residues. The CDR3 spells CSARKGANQPRHF. The DNA of the CDR3 is TGCAGTGCTAGAAAGGGGGCCAATCAGCCCCGGCATTTT.

This clonotype was detected ten times or more. This chain connects TRBV6-5 to TRBJ2-2; D gene unclear. From germline, CDR1 is MNHEY and CDR2 SVGAGI. This CDR3 is built from 13 residues. The V and J ends lost 5 bases and 3 bases respectively, with 7 bases between them. This CDR3 is CASSHTDTGELFF. DNA for the CDR3: TGTGCCAGCAGTCACACTGACACCGGGGAGCTGTTTTTT.

At least ten counts were recorded for this clonotype. This chain joins TRBV6-1 and TRBJ2-7, with TRBD2 matching over 10 bases. The J segment lost 2 bases and the V segment lost 4 bases, leaving 2 bases of the junction unmatched. Germline V lookup: CDR1 MNHNS, CDR2 SASEGT. The CDR3 has 14 residues. The CDR3 spells CASSVLAGTYEQYF. The CDR3 DNA reads as TGTGCCAGCAGTGTACTAGCGGGGACCTACGAGCAGTACTTC.

This clonotype has just one count. The V and J genes are TRBV4-3 and TRBJ2-3; D might be TRBD1 (6 bases). Trimming stripped 7 bases from V and 0 bases from J, with 17 bases between. The V gene's germline CDR1 is LGHNA and CDR2 YSLEER. The CDR3 is 16 residues long. CDR3 in DNA: TGCGCCAGCAAGGAATCTGGGACAACTAGCACAGATACGCAGTATTTT. It is translated as CASKESGTTSTDTQYF.

About this clonotype: Since a much larger clone is just one base distant, this may be a read error. V usage is TRBV10-3 and J usage is TRBJ2-5, with 8 bases fitting TRBD1. CDR1 is ENHRY, CDR2 SYGVKD, per germline. The V and J ends lost 6 bases and 4 bases, in that order; junction bases with no gene match: 7. This CDR3 has 14 amino acids. The CDR3 bases are TGTGCCATCAGCCATAACGACAGGGGAGAGACCCAGTACTTC. Translated: CAISHNDRGETQYF.

This clonotype was recorded many times. The genes are TRBV19 and TRBJ2-7; D call uncertain. Germline V CDR1 and CDR2: LNHDA, SQIVND (reference sequence). With 4 bases removed from V and 0 bases from J, the gap between germline ends came to 10 bases. This CDR3 is built from 14 residues. The DNA of the CDR3 is TGTGCCAGTAGTAAAAGTGTCCTCTCCTACGAGCAGTACTTC. Amino acid sequence: CASSKSVLSYEQYF.

Ten or more counts support this clonotype. V gene TRBV5-1 combines with J gene TRBJ2-3, with D uncertain. The CDR3 is made up of 14 amino acids. The V gene lost 0 bases and the J gene lost 6 bases, with 11 bases spanning the gap. The germline CDR1 and CDR2 sequences are SGHRS and YFSETQ. CDR3 nucleotide sequence: TGCGCCAGCAGCTTGGGCGAATGGGTGGATACGCAGTATTTT. It translates to CASSLGEWVDTQYF.

V usage is TRBV9 and J usage is TRBJ2-7, with D uncertain. V lost 0 bases to trimming and J lost 0 bases, with 4 bases between them. Germline V gene lookup returns CDR1 SGDLS and CDR2 YYNGEE. The CDR3 length is 13 residues. CDR3 in DNA: TGTGCCAGCAGCGTAGGATACTCCTACGAGCAGTACTTC. It codes for CASSVGYSYEQYF.

This clonotype has at least ten counts. The genes are TRBV7-2 and TRBJ2-3; no reliable D call. In germline, CDR1 is SGHTA, CDR2 FQGNSA. This CDR3 has 15 amino acids. Trimming took off 5 bases at V and 0 bases at J, with 12 bases between the two ends. The CDR3 here is CASSPSISSTDTQYF. CDR3 bases: TGTGCCAGCAGCCCTTCGATATCTAGCACAGATACGCAGTATTTT.

This clonotype has just a few counts. This chain links TRBV10-3 with TRBJ1-2; D perhaps matches TRBD1 (5 bases). The V end lost 6 bases, the J end lost 2 bases, and 10 bases lay between the germline ends. The CDR3 is 13 residues long. Germline CDR1 and CDR2: ENHRY and SYGVKD. The CDR3: CAIRRGVNYGYTF. In nucleotides, the CDR3 is TGTGCCATCAGGCGAGGGGTAAACTATGGCTACACCTTC.

Many counts were recorded for this clonotype. The chain combines TRBV15 with TRBJ2-5, with D perhaps TRBD1 (5 bases). The length of the CDR3 is 16 residues. V was clipped by 1 base and J by 1 base, with 13 bases between them. Germline-derived CDR1 and CDR2 are LNHNV and YYDKDF (reference sequence). The CDR3 region is CATSRAPLDSQETQYF. CDR3 nucleotide sequence: TGTGCCACCAGCAGAGCTCCTTTAGACAGCCAAGAGACCCAGTACTTC.

A remark on this clonotype: A read error may be the cause here, since a much bigger clone is one base away. The genes are TRBV10-1 and TRBJ2-7; 7 nucleotides agree with TRBD2. The CDR3 totals 14 residues. CDR1 is WNHNN and CDR2 is SYGVQD in the germline V gene (reference sequence). The CDR3 region is CASSGGRGVHEQRF. The CDR3, as DNA: TGCGCCAGCAGTGGCGGACGGGGGGTCCACGAGCAGCGCTTC.

Comment on this clonotype: A much more abundant neighbour one base away suggests this may be a read error. The rearrangement uses TRBV12-5 and TRBJ1-5; D may be TRBD1 (5 bases). The CDR3 contains 16 residues. Germline CDR1 LGHNT, CDR2 FRNRAP. The CDR3 protein is CASRGDSTISNRPQHF. CDR3 in DNA: TGTGCTAGTAGAGGCGACAGTACGATAAGCAATCGGCCCCAGCATTTT.

The V and J genes are TRBV7-2 and TRBJ2-5; D is ambiguous. CDR1 is SGHTA, CDR2 FQGNSA, per germline. The CDR3 runs 15 residues. Trimming took off 5 bases at V and 0 bases at J, with 13 bases between the two ends. CDR3 residues: CASSTVTHYQETQYF. The CDR3, as DNA: TGTGCCAGCAGCACGGTGACACACTACCAAGAGACCCAGTACTTC. Filled out from reference TRBV7-2 and TRBJ2-5, the complete variable domain reads GAGVSQSPSNKVTEKGKDVELRCDPISGHTALYWYRQSLGQGLEFLIYFQGNSAPDKSGLPSDRFSAERTGGSVSTLTIQRTQQEDSAVYLCASSTVTHYQETQYFGPGTRLLVL.

This CDR3 reads CANPGTGYHEQYF. Here the CDR3 DNA reads TGTGCCAACCCCGGGACAGGGTACCACGAGCAGTACTTC. V and J are TRBV10-3 and TRBJ2-7, with 9 positions matching TRBD1. The CDR3 covers 13 residues. Germline V gene lookup returns CDR1 ENHRY and CDR2 SYGVKD. The J segment lost 5 bases and the V segment lost 10 bases, leaving 9 bases of the junction unmatched.